What follows is one T cell receptor (beta chain) and its context. These data belong to a study of OX40 agonist ivuxolimab in advanced cancers. About the study: Cancers in dose escalation were hepatocellular, melanoma, renal cell and head and neck.

Produced via immunoSEQ multiplex PCR; TCRdb's table is partial and in-frame only. The sample records some 41,000 clones, 89% being singletons. Trimming removed 0 bases from V and 4 bases from J, with 7 bases in between. The germline gives CDR1 SGHRS, CDR2 YFSETQ. This CDR3 region has 13 residues. Sequenced here: CD4+ or CD8+ T cells sorted from blood, sampled in a trial of the OX40 agonist ivuxolimab. The rearrangement uses TRBV5-1 and TRBJ1-1; TRBD1 is a possible D gene (5 bases). This TCR was recovered from an adult with an advanced solid tumor such as melanoma, head and neck, liver or kidney cancer. This chain's CDR3 is CASSLDGGTEAFF. In DNA, the CDR3 is TGCGCCAGCAGCTTGGACGGGGGCACTGAAGCTTTCTTT.